Following are 32 T cell receptor beta chains from one sample sequenced in a study of T cell responses to AZD1222 COVID-19 vaccine. The table came from immunoSEQ multiplex PCR; TCRdb's copy has only in-frame clones and leaves some out. The data hold 120,000 to 150,000 clones, with roughly four fifths observed a single time. The sequenced sample was peripheral blood, obtained on day 0 of MenACWY control vaccination. These receptors originate from an adult in good health.

The CDR3 sequence: CASSYSGETGELFF. The DNA for the CDR3 is TGTGCCAGCTCTTATAGCGGGGAGACCGGGGAGCTGTTTTTT. V usage is TRBV6-6 and J usage is TRBJ2-2; 8 bases are shared with TRBD2. CDR3 length: 14 amino acids. Per germline, CDR1 MNHNY and CDR2 SVGAGI (reference sequence). J gave up 5 bases and V 8 bases, and 7 bases lay outside the gene matches.

The J gene is TRBJ1-6, the V gene TRBV3-1 (or the pseudogene TRBV3-2); possibly TRBD1 for D (5 bases). V was shortened by 4 bases and J by 9 bases, with 13 bases between the two germline ends. The CDR3 length is 14 residues. Looked up from germline, CDR1 is LGHDT and CDR2 is YNNKEL (reference sequence). CDR3 sequence (DNA): TGTGCCAGCAGCCCCAGGGTTAGAGGTTCACCCCTCCACTTT. Translation: CASSPRVRGSPLHF.

V is TRBV29-1 and J is TRBJ2-5; TRBD2 might be the D (6 bases). The length of the CDR3 is 13 residues. Germline V gene sequence: CDR1 SQVTM, CDR2 ANQGSEA. The V end was cut by 3 bases, the J end by 1 base, with 9 bases between. Written as DNA, the CDR3 is TGCAGCGTTGATGGGGGGATCCAAGAGACCCAGTACTTC. As protein: CSVDGGIQETQYF.

This sequence joins TRBV2 and TRBJ2-2, with TRBD1 identical over 9 bases. Germline loops: CDR1 SNHLY, CDR2 FYNNEI. This CDR3 region has 16 residues. V dropped 6 bases and J dropped 5; count of bases not matched to a gene: 10. The CDR3 spells CASRDTGGAGTGELFF. CDR3 bases: TGTGCCAGCAGAGACACAGGGGGCGCGGGGACCGGGGAGCTGTTTTTT.

The J gene is TRBJ1-3, the V gene TRBV7-8; D remains ambiguous. Germline-derived CDR1 and CDR2 are SGHVS and FQNEAQ. CDR3 size: 13 residues. Trimming took 0 bases from V and 4 from J, leaving 4 bases between them. The CDR3 sequence: CASSLAIGNTIYF. The CDR3 region has the DNA TGTGCCAGCAGCTTAGCGATAGGAAACACCATATATTTT.

The chain carries TRBV5-1 and TRBJ2-1, with TRBD1 identical over 8 bases. CDR1 and CDR2 (germline): SGHRS, YFSETQ. The CDR3 sequence is 16 residues long. V shed 2 bases and J 4 bases; nucleotides not matched to a gene: 8. DNA of the CDR3: TGCGCCAGCAGCTTCGACAGGGGAAGAGGGTACAATGAGCAGTTCTTC. Its protein product is CASSFDRGRGYNEQFF.

This clone was counted a few times. This sequence joins TRBV6-5 and TRBJ2-5, with 8 positions matching TRBD2. The germline V gene encodes CDR1 MNHEY and CDR2 SVGAGI. This CDR3 is 14 amino acids long. V shed 1 base, J shed 4 bases, and the junction held 2 bases outside the gene matches. The DNA for the CDR3 is TGTGCCAGCAGTTACTTTAGCGGGGCAGAGACCCAGTACTTC. Its translation: CASSYFSGAETQYF.

The chain combines TRBV12-3 or TRBV12-4 with TRBJ1-1; the D gene is possibly TRBD1 (5 bases). V gave up 5 bases and J gave up 5 bases, with 12 bases separating them. This CDR3 has 13 residues. CDR3 sequence: CASSRQLRTEAFF. As DNA, the CDR3 is TGTGCCAGCAGTCGACAGTTAAGAACTGAAGCTTTCTTT.

This clone was seen once. This chain joins TRBV12-3 or TRBV12-4 and TRBJ1-5, with a tentative D call TRBD1 (5 bases). The CDR3 has 13 amino acids. The V and J ends lost 6 bases and 4 bases respectively, with 10 bases between them. The CDR3 bases are TGTGCCAGCAGCACCGACAGAAATCAGCCCCAGCATTTT. Protein product: CASSTDRNQPQHF.

The table lists this clone with a few counts. The chain is built from TRBV7-3 and TRBJ2-3, with 14 bases fitting TRBD2. V was clipped by 6 bases and J by 8 bases; unmatched bases: 7. CDR1 SGHTA and CDR2 FQGTGA come from the germline V gene. CDR3 length: 15 residues. In nucleotides, the CDR3 is TGTGCCAGCAGTCCGACTAGCGGGGGGGCCTCTACGCAGTATTTT. Its protein product is CASSPTSGGASTQYF.

The V and J genes are TRBV10-1 and TRBJ2-6; D might be TRBD2 (6 bases). With 7 bases removed from V and 0 bases from J, the gap between germline ends came to 16 bases. The germline V gene encodes CDR1 WNHNN and CDR2 SYGVQD (reference sequence). The CDR3 runs to 17 residues. DNA of the CDR3: TGCGCCAGCAATGGAGGGAGTAGGAGCTCTGGGGCCAACGTCCTGACTTTC. It specifies CASNGGSRSSGANVLTF.

The chain links TRBV9 to TRBJ2-1, with 8 bases aligning to TRBD2. Germline V gene sequence: CDR1 SGDLS, CDR2 YYNGEE. The CDR3 length is 15 residues. V lost 4 bases, J lost 2 bases, and 5 bases stayed unmatched. DNA of the CDR3: TGTGCCAGCAGCAGGCTAGCGGGCCCCTACAATGAGCAGTTCTTC. Protein: CASSRLAGPYNEQFF.

This chain joins TRBV4-1 and TRBJ2-3; 12 bases agree with TRBD1. The CDR3 sequence is 17 residues long. With 2 bases clipped from V and 1 base from J, the junction kept 4 bases outside the gene matches. The germline V gene has CDR1 MGHRA and CDR2 YSYEKL. The CDR3 DNA sequence: TGCGCCAGCAGCCAATATGGGACAGGGGGCGGCACAGATACGCAGTATTTT. It specifies CASSQYGTGGGTDTQYF.

The V call is TRBV7-9, the J call TRBJ1-1; unclear D gene. V was clipped by 1 base and J by 6 bases, with 6 bases between them. The CDR3 covers 12 residues. Per germline, CDR1 SEHNR and CDR2 FQNEAQ (reference sequence). CDR3 nucleotides: TGTGCCAGCAGCTTAGTGTTCCCTGAAGCTTTCTTT. It codes for CASSLVFPEAFF. The complete variable domain, with remaining parts taken from reference TRBV7-9 and TRBJ1-1, reads DTGVSQNPRHKITKRGQNVTFRCDPISEHNRLYWYRQTLGQGPEFLTYFQNEAQLEKSRLLSDRFSAERPKGSFSTLEIQRTEQGDSAMYLCASSLVFPEAFFGQGTRLTVV.

The chain uses TRBV5-6 and TRBJ1-1, with unresolved D. The germline V gene encodes CDR1 SGHDT and CDR2 YYEEEE. Trimming stripped 4 bases from V and 3 bases from J, with 10 bases between. The CDR3 is made up of 13 amino acids. The DNA of the CDR3 is TGTGCCAGCAGCACCGAGGGTCACACTGAAGCTTTCTTT. This gives the protein CASSTEGHTEAFF.

Only one count was recorded for this clone. The chain couples TRBV6-5 to TRBJ2-1; TRBD1 matches 7 bases. V was pared by 4 bases and J by 0 bases, with 3 bases of the junction left unmatched. Germline V gives CDR1 MNHEY, CDR2 SVGAGI. CDR3 length equals 15 residues. CDR3 amino acids: CASSSDRRSYNEQFF. In DNA form, the CDR3 reads TGTGCCAGCAGTTCGGACAGGCGCTCCTACAATGAGCAGTTCTTC.

This clone was found once. J is TRBJ2-3 and V is TRBV19; no reliable D call. The CDR3 is 14 amino acids. Germline V CDR1 and CDR2: LNHDA, SQIVND (reference sequence). V lost 4 bases, J lost 0 bases, and 8 bases lay in between. DNA of the CDR3: TGTGCCAGTAGTAAGAGCTATAGCACAGATACGCAGTATTTT. It is translated as CASSKSYSTDTQYF. The variable domain in full, with the rest retrieved from reference TRBV19 and TRBJ2-3, is DGGITQSPKYLFRKEGQNVTLSCEQNLNHDAMYWYRQDPGQGLRLIYYSQIVNDFQKGDIAEGYSVSREKKESFPLTVTSAQKNPTAFYLCASSKSYSTDTQYFGPGTRLTVL.

V usage is TRBV5-1 and J usage is TRBJ1-6; D is uncertain. Germline CDR1 SGHRS, CDR2 YFSETQ. The CDR3 has 16 residues. Trimming removed 4 bases at V and 6 bases at J, with 17 bases between. This chain's CDR3 is CASSERIGTSNSPLHF. The CDR3 bases are TGCGCCAGCAGCGAACGGATTGGAACCTCTAATTCACCCCTCCACTTT.

The gene calls are TRBV11-1 and TRBJ2-1; the match to TRBD1 covers 8 bases. Trimming cost V 3 bases and J 5 bases; bases outside gene matches: 3. The CDR3 spans 14 residues. Germline CDR1 SGHAT, CDR2 FQDESV (reference sequence). In DNA form, the CDR3 reads TGTGCCAGCAGCTTTTCAGGGGGCCACAATGAGCAGTTCTTC. It codes for CASSFSGGHNEQFF.

This sequence joins TRBV19 and TRBJ1-4, with TRBD1 matching 7 bases. In germline, CDR1 is LNHDA, CDR2 SQIVND (reference sequence). The length of the CDR3 is 15 residues. V shed 7 bases and J 0 bases; nucleotides not matched to a gene: 5. The CDR3 spells CASNNRGPTNEKLFF. The CDR3 coding sequence is TGTGCCAGTAACAACAGGGGCCCAACTAATGAAAAACTGTTTTTT. The full variable domain, rest sourced from reference TRBV19 and TRBJ1-4, is DGGITQSPKYLFRKEGQNVTLSCEQNLNHDAMYWYRQDPGQGLRLIYYSQIVNDFQKGDIAEGYSVSREKKESFPLTVTSAQKNPTAFYLCASNNRGPTNEKLFFGSGTQLSVL.

The chain is built from TRBV27 and TRBJ1-5; 9 bases map to TRBD1. Germline trimming cut 4 bases from V and 5 bases from J; bases unmatched to any gene: 9. Germline V gene data show CDR1 as MNHEY and CDR2 as SMNVEV (reference sequence). This CDR3 has 16 amino acids. CDR3 DNA: TGTGCCAGCAGTTCCGAAGGACAGGGGAGGCATCAGCCCCAGCATTTT. This gives the protein CASSSEGQGRHQPQHF.

The chain uses TRBV29-1 and TRBJ1-4; D is unresolved. Trimming left V 3 bases short and J 11 bases short, with 13 bases between. This CDR3 comprises 12 residues. CDR1 and CDR2 (germline): SQVTM, ANQGSEA. CDR3 bases: TGCAGCGTTGATCCGGGGAGCCGGAAACTGTTTTTT. Amino acids: CSVDPGSRKLFF.

The V call is TRBV5-6, the J call TRBJ1-6, with 7 positions matching TRBD1. Germline values: CDR1 SGHDT, CDR2 YYEEEE. The junction had 4 bases not matched to a gene; V was cut back by 4 bases and J by 3 bases. The CDR3 length is 15 residues. CDR3 DNA sequence: TGTGCCAGCAGCGCCAGGACAGGCTATAATTCACCCCTCCACTTT. Translation: CASSARTGYNSPLHF.

This chain connects TRBV7-2 to TRBJ1-1, with D possibly TRBD1 on 5 matching bases. The CDR3 length is 14 residues. Trimming removed 5 bases at V and 2 bases at J, with 12 bases between. The germline CDR1 and CDR2 sequences are SGHTA and FQGNSA. Here the CDR3 DNA reads TGTGCCAGCAGCGCGGGACCGCAAAACACTGAAGCTTTCTTT. Amino acids: CASSAGPQNTEAFF.

V and J are TRBV28 and TRBJ1-2; D unclear. The CDR3 has 14 amino acids. V lost 2 bases to trimming and J lost 5 bases, with 12 bases between them. The V gene's germline CDR1 is MDHEN and CDR2 SYDVKM. The CDR3 region has the DNA TGTGCCAGCAGTTTACGGTCCCACCGTTATGGCTACACCTTC. The encoded protein is CASSLRSHRYGYTF.

The chain links TRBV20-1 to TRBJ2-1; 8 bases fit TRBD2. The ends lost 3 bases at V and 2 bases at J; junction bases unmatched: 6. Looked up from germline, CDR1 is DFQATT and CDR2 is SNEGSKA (reference sequence). This CDR3 has 15 residues. The CDR3 is CSASLGRGAYNEQFF. The DNA for the CDR3 is TGCAGTGCTAGTCTAGGGCGGGGGGCCTACAATGAGCAGTTCTTC.

A note on this clone: In the same sample, other DNA sequences code for this CDR3. The chain links TRBV2 to TRBJ2-1; 10 nucleotides agree with TRBD2. V shed 6 bases, J shed 4 bases, and the junction held 3 bases outside the gene matches. Germline values: CDR1 SNHLY, CDR2 FYNNEI. The CDR3 is made up of 14 amino acids. CDR3 DNA sequence: TGTGCCAGCAGGAGCGGGGGGGGATACAATGAGCAGTTCTTC. Residues: CASRSGGGYNEQFF.

In its sample, this clone was seen a few times. V is TRBV7-9 and J is TRBJ1-2, with 10 bases that match TRBD1. The CDR3 contains 15 residues. The V segment lost 6 bases and the J segment 2 bases; nucleotides outside the gene matches: 6. The germline CDR1 and CDR2 sequences are SEHNR and FQNEAQ (reference sequence). CDR3 amino acids: CASREPGQGNYGYTF. CDR3 in DNA: TGTGCCAGCAGAGAACCGGGACAGGGGAACTATGGCTACACCTTC.

The chain couples TRBV4-2 to TRBJ2-3; D remains unclear. Trimming shortened V by 0 bases and J by 1 base, and 17 bases separated the two germline ends. Germline V lookup: CDR1 LGHNA, CDR2 YNFKEQ. This CDR3 spans 18 amino acids. CDR3: CASSQDSAVRLGTDTQYF. For the CDR3, the DNA is TGTGCCAGCAGCCAAGATTCGGCTGTCCGTTTGGGCACAGATACGCAGTATTTT.

This chain joins TRBV29-1 and TRBJ2-5, with D perhaps TRBD2 (6 bases). The length of the CDR3 is 14 residues. V was cut by 4 bases and J by 1 base, with 13 bases left in between. Germline V gene sequence: CDR1 SQVTM, CDR2 ANQGSEA. The CDR3 region is CSVGPGLSQETQYF. The CDR3 nucleotides are TGCAGCGTTGGCCCGGGACTCAGCCAAGAGACCCAGTACTTC. The full variable domain, its missing parts supplied by reference TRBV29-1 and TRBJ2-5, is SAVISQKPSRDICQRGTSLTIQCQVDSQVTMMFWYRQQPGQSLTLIATANQGSEATYESGFVIDKFPISRPNLTFSTLTVSNMSPEDSSIYLCSVGPGLSQETQYFGPGTRLLVL.

The V and J genes are TRBV6-5 and TRBJ1-2; D uncertain. Trimming stripped 2 bases from V and 7 bases from J, with 17 bases between. The CDR3 consists of 15 residues. Germline assignment: CDR1 MNHEY and CDR2 SVGAGI. The CDR3 DNA sequence: TGTGCCAGCAGTTACCGGACCGGAGGCGTAACTGGCTACACCTTC. Its translation: CASSYRTGGVTGYTF.

There are many counts of this clone. This sequence joins TRBV2 and TRBJ2-2; either TRBD1 or TRBD2 may fit D (5 bases each). Germline CDR1 SNHLY, CDR2 FYNNEI. Trimming pared 6 bases from V and 6 bases from J, leaving 5 bases between. The CDR3 length is 11 residues. The CDR3 reads CASRGPGELFF. The CDR3 nucleotides read TGTGCCAGCAGGGGACCCGGGGAGCTGTTTTTT.